Below are 9 T cell receptor beta chains sequenced from a single sample in a study of cytotoxic CD8 clonotypes in ibrutinib-treated CLL. The method was immunoSEQ multiplex PCR; TCRdb's version includes in-frame clones alone and lacks a portion of them. The sample has about 72,000 clones, 65% to 85% seen once. The source was PBMCs, collected at disease progression, from a patient treated with ibrutinib. These receptors came from a human donor with chronic lymphocytic leukemia.

Comments on this clone: Other DNA variants within this sample encode the same CDR3. This chain links TRBV5-1 with TRBJ1-1; D gene uncertain. V was clipped by 0 bases and J by 2 bases, with 11 bases between them. Germline V gives CDR1 SGHRS, CDR2 YFSETQ. The CDR3 length is 15 residues. The DNA for the CDR3 is TGCGCCAGCAGCTTGGTGGCAGCTTATAACACTGAAGCTTTCTTT. It translates to CASSLVAAYNTEAFF. The full variable domain, in which reference TRBV5-1 and TRBJ1-1 provide the parts outside the CDR3, is KAGVTQTPRYLIKTRGQQVTLSCSPISGHRSVSWYQQTPGQGLQFLFEYFSETQRNKGNFPGRFSGRQFSNSRSEMNVSTLELGDSALYLCASSLVAAYNTEAFFGQGTRLTVV.

The V and J genes are TRBV28 and TRBJ1-5; 10 bases match TRBD1. The V gene's germline CDR1 is MDHEN and CDR2 SYDVKM. This CDR3 contains 13 residues. The trim removed 8 bases at V and 6 bases at J, leaving 4 bases unmatched. Here the CDR3 DNA reads TGTGCCAGCCGGGACAGGGGTGTTCAGCCCCAGCATTTT. Its protein is CASRDRGVQPQHF.

The chain uses TRBV10-3 and TRBJ2-2, with D possibly called TRBD1 or TRBD2 (5 bases each). Germline assignment: CDR1 ENHRY and CDR2 SYGVKD. The V and J ends lost 10 bases and 0 bases respectively, with 12 bases between them. CDR3 length: 14 amino acids. CDR3 in amino acids: CATRWGTNTGELFF. As DNA, the CDR3 is TGTGCCACCCGTTGGGGGACGAACACCGGGGAGCTGTTTTTT.

The chain uses TRBV11-2 and TRBJ2-5; D is undetermined. The end of the DNA is better explained by TRBJ2-7, so the J call may be wrong. CDR1 is SGHAT, CDR2 FQNNGV, per germline. CDR3 length: 14 amino acids. The chain's CDR3 is CASSAFSRLYEQYF. CDR3 nucleotide sequence: TGTGCCAGCAGCGCCTTTAGTCGGCTCTACGAGCAGTACTTC.

The chain links TRBV27 to TRBJ1-5, with 9 nucleotides matching TRBD1. Germline CDR1 MNHEY, CDR2 SMNVEV (reference sequence). CDR3 length: 15 residues. Trimming at V came to 5 bases and at J to 3 bases, leaving 5 bases not matched to a gene. The DNA for the CDR3 is TGTGCCAGCAGTCAGGACAGGGGACCCAATCAGCCCCAGCATTTT. It translates to CASSQDRGPNQPQHF.

The chain joins TRBV2 to TRBJ1-5; weak D call: TRBD1 (6 bases). Deletions cut 4 bases from V and 0 bases from J, with 10 bases between. Germline-derived CDR1 and CDR2 are SNHLY and FYNNEI. The CDR3 sequence is 15 residues long. The CDR3 nucleotides read TGTGCCAGCAGTGGCCAGGGGAATAGCAATCAGCCCCAGCATTTT. Amino acids: CASSGQGNSNQPQHF.

This sequence joins TRBV9 and TRBJ2-7; 12 nucleotides match TRBD2. Unmatched junction bases numbered 8, after V lost 0 bases and J lost 7 bases. The germline CDR1 and CDR2 sequences are SGDLS and YYNGEE. The CDR3 spans 16 residues. The CDR3 DNA follows: TGTGCCAGCAGCGTAGCTGGGACTAGCGGGCAGAGGGAGCAGTACTTC. It specifies CASSVAGTSGQREQYF.

The gene calls are TRBV30 and TRBJ2-7; tentatively, D is TRBD2 (6 bases). Looked up from germline, CDR1 is GTSNPN and CDR2 is SVGIG (reference sequence). V lost 1 base, J lost 6 bases, and 16 bases lay in between. This CDR3 contains 14 residues. The CDR3 DNA reads TGTGCCTGGAGTGGTATAACGGGAGAGGGCGAGCAGTACTTC. Protein: CAWSGITGEGEQYF.

The table lists this clone with a few counts. Other DNA sequences within the sample encode an identical CDR3. The chain employs TRBV19 and TRBJ1-5; TRBD1 matches at 8 bases. Germline V gene lookup returns CDR1 LNHDA and CDR2 SQIVND (reference sequence). The CDR3 has 13 amino acids. After removal of 5 bases from V and 4 bases from J, the junction contained 1 base not matched to a gene. The CDR3 bases are TGTGCCAGTAGTGGGACAGGTAATCAGCCCCAGCATTTT. It is translated as CASSGTGNQPQHF.